This T cell receptor (beta chain) was captured in a study of shared clonotypes between healthy human individuals. Division of CD4+ cells produced a CD45RA+ naive subset and a CD45RA-negative memory subset. Points from the study as a whole: Clonotypes that were shared across a few donors made up around 5% of naive CD4 clonotypes. Sequencing depth was a factor that was expected to affect clonotype sharing among donors.

Original analysis: ImmunoSEQ junction-only sequences lacked quality scores, so their filtering differed. TCRdb keeps only in-frame clones here, not all; method: immunoSEQ multiplex PCR. Clonal size and the V and J genes are those of that table, whereas D and trimming came from the DNA. The sample has 2 million to 2.5 million clones, more than 90% seen once. In regard to this clone: Antigen: not known.

The sample taken for sequencing was naive CD4+ T cells sorted from blood. Specified subset: CD45RA+ positively selected. This clonotype originated in a man aged 18 to 30 in good health.

CDR3 coding DNA: TGTGCCAGCAGCGGGGGACAGATGGAGAACACTGAAGCTTTCTTT. Protein product: CASSGGQMENTEAFF. The V and J genes are TRBV5-4 and TRBJ1-1, with 7 bases that match TRBD1. The J segment lost 1 base and the V segment lost 4 bases, leaving 7 bases of the junction unmatched. The CDR3 is 15 amino acids. Germline CDR1 SGHNT, CDR2 YYREEE (reference sequence).